These 3 T cell receptor beta chains were all obtained from the same sample, sequenced in a study of cytomegalovirus exposure and HLA in healthy donors. 13 Jbeta primers and 60 Vbeta primers were used for the PCR. Measured with immunoSEQ multiplex PCR; TCRdb has only the in-frame clones, and not every one. The sample carries roughly 250,000 clones, 84% recorded once. Sequenced input: PBMCs. These receptors originate from a woman between 40 and 50 years old in good health and CMV-seropositive.

This chain joins TRBV6-5 and TRBJ1-4, with a possible D match to TRBD1 (6 bases). Germline V gene sequence: CDR1 MNHEY, CDR2 SVGAGI. This CDR3 is 16 amino acids long. Trimming removed 4 bases from V and 0 bases from J, with 12 bases in between. CDR3 sequence: CASSSTGQSTNEKLFF. CDR3 coding DNA: TGTGCCAGCAGTTCCACGGGACAATCAACTAATGAAAAACTGTTTTTT.

V is TRBV6-6 and J is TRBJ2-7, with D hard to call. Trimming took off 4 bases at V and 2 bases at J, with 9 bases between the two ends. CDR3 size: 13 residues. CDR1 is MNHNY, CDR2 SVGAGI, per germline (reference sequence). The CDR3 spells CASSSTDTYEQYF. The CDR3 coding sequence is TGTGCCAGCAGTTCCACAGATACCTACGAGCAGTACTTC.

This chain links TRBV5-1 with TRBJ1-2, with D tentatively TRBD1 (6 bases). The CDR3 consists of 18 residues. Trimming left V 5 bases short and J 6 bases short, with 29 bases between. Germline CDR1 and CDR2: SGHRS and YFSETQ. The chain's CDR3 is CASRITPHAGARVDGYTF. The CDR3 DNA follows: TGCGCCAGCAGAATCACCCCGCATGCAGGGGCGCGGGTGGATGGCTACACCTTC.